A selection of T cell receptor beta chains follows, all from one sample in a study of molecular identifiers for immune sequencing clone quantification. TCRdb ran MiXCR on the PCR reads and lists one entry per CDR3 protein. The sample consists of approximately 550,000 distinct CDR3 sequences, over 20% of them appearing once. The sequenced material came from naive CD8+ T cells from blood, with Jurkat cell RNA spiked in. These receptor sequences come from a human donor in good health. Some libraries in this study had Jurkat cell RNA spiked in. The CDR3 runs from the conserved cysteine through the conserved F or W. The D gene is left open where the match is weak. Expanded clones get a size class; other rows say once, few or many, or leave the size out.

-	TRBV20-1	TRBJ2-5	many	CSARDIGVFQETQYF	TGCAGTGCTAGAGATATCGGGGTGTTCCAAGAGACCCAGTACTTC
-	TRBV20-1	TRBJ1-1	-	CSASEFPNTEAFF	TGCAGTGCTAGTGAATTTCCGAACACTGAAGCTTTCTTT
TRBD1	TRBV6-2/TRBV6-3	TRBJ2-3	-	CASSYSAGGEIDTQYF	TGTGCCAGCAGTTACTCGGCAGGGGGAGAGATAGATACGCAGTATTTT
-	TRBV4-3	TRBJ1-5	-	CASSQDLVGAVNQPQHF	TGCGCCAGCAGCCAAGATCTTGTGGGGGCCGTTAATCAGCCCCAGCATTTT
TRBD2	TRBV6-5	TRBJ2-1	-	CASSPTSGRFYNEQFF	TGTGCCAGCAGCCCGACTAGCGGGAGGTTCTACAATGAGCAGTTCTTC
TRBD2	TRBV12-3/TRBV12-4	TRBJ2-5	many	CASSFQTSRQTQYF	TGTGCCAGCAGTTTTCAGACTAGCAGGCAGACCCAGTACTTC
-	TRBV28	TRBJ2-2	many	CASSSSGPARELFF	TGTGCCAGCAGTTCCTCCGGCCCAGCTCGGGAGCTGTTTTTT
-	TRBV15	TRBJ2-1	few	CATSRDRGRGVHNEQFF	TGTGCCACCAGCAGAGATAGAGGCAGGGGGGTGCACAATGAGCAGTTCTTC
TRBD1	TRBV20-1	TRBJ1-1	many	CSARDRENTEAFF	TGCAGTGCTAGGGACAGGGAGAACACTGAAGCTTTCTTT
TRBD1	TRBV20-1	TRBJ2-3	many	CSARGWTGKTDTQYF	TGCAGTGCTAGAGGTTGGACAGGGAAAACAGATACGCAGTATTTT
TRBD1	TRBV5-6	TRBJ1-1	few	CASSLANRGWHTEAFF	TGTGCCAGCAGCTTGGCTAACAGGGGTTGGCACACTGAAGCTTTCTTT
TRBD1	TRBV5-4	TRBJ1-1	many	CASSLRTGKNTEAFF	TGTGCCAGCAGCCTCAGGACAGGGAAGAACACTGAAGCTTTCTTT
-	TRBV13	TRBJ1-4	many	CASSEGILAEKLFF	TGTGCCAGCTCCGAGGGGATTCTGGCTGAAAAACTGTTTTTT
-	TRBV4-3	TRBJ2-7	many	CASSQERRYYEQYF	TGCGCCAGCAGCCAAGAACGACGGTACTACGAGCAGTACTTC
TRBD2	TRBV6-5	TRBJ2-7	-	CASGYGLAGGYEQYF	TGTGCCAGCGGTTATGGTCTAGCGGGAGGCTACGAGCAGTACTTC
TRBD1	TRBV5-6	TRBJ1-1	many	CASSLRQGSTEAFF	TGTGCCAGCAGCTTGCGACAGGGGAGTACTGAAGCTTTCTTT
-	TRBV27	TRBJ1-5	-	CASSLLQGPGQPQHF	TGTGCCAGCAGTTTATTACAGGGACCGGGTCAGCCCCAGCATTTT
-	TRBV15	TRBJ2-5	-	CATIGFPSETQYF	TGTGCCACCATAGGGTTCCCTTCAGAGACCCAGTACTTC
-	TRBV10-2	TRBJ1-3	many	CASSSDRNSGNTIYF	TGCGCCAGCAGCTCAGACAGAAACTCTGGAAACACCATATATTTT
-	TRBV18	TRBJ2-3	few	CASSPAEDTQYF	TGTGCCAGCTCACCAGCGGAGGATACGCAGTATTTT
TRBD1	TRBV28	TRBJ1-5	few	CASSFRGISNQPQHF	TGTGCCAGCAGTTTCAGGGGGATAAGCAATCAGCCCCAGCATTTT
-	TRBV9	TRBJ2-3	many	CASSVDGRSTDTQYF	TGTGCCAGCAGCGTAGATGGTCGTAGCACAGATACGCAGTATTTT
-	TRBV5-1	TRBJ2-7	-	CANSEIDTVDYEQYF	TGCGCCAACAGTGAAATAGACACCGTGGACTACGAGCAGTACTTC
-	TRBV7-6	TRBJ2-2	-	CASSLAIRSREWGAGELFF	TGTGCCAGCAGCTTAGCGATCAGGTCTCGGGAGTGGGGCGCCGGGGAGCTGTTTTTT
-	TRBV28	TRBJ2-2	few	CASSPIRPGELFF	TGTGCCAGCAGCCCCATCCGGCCCGGGGAGCTGTTTTTT
-	TRBV20-1	TRBJ1-5	-	CSALTGMLSNQPQHF	TGCAGTGCTTTGACAGGAATGCTTAGCAATCAGCCCCAGCATTTT
-	TRBV19	TRBJ2-1	few	CASSMYDGSYNEQFF	TGTGCCAGTAGTATGTATGACGGGAGCTACAATGAGCAGTTCTTC
TRBD2	TRBV5-1	TRBJ2-7	many	CASSPVAGSYEQYF	TGCGCCAGCAGCCCTGTAGCGGGATCGTACGAGCAGTACTTC
-	TRBV28	TRBJ2-3	-	CASLRDGSVGADTQYF	TGTGCCAGCCTCCGGGACGGGAGTGTCGGCGCAGATACGCAGTATTTT
TRBD2	TRBV29-1	TRBJ2-7	many	CSVEEGLAGGSSYEQYF	TGCAGCGTTGAAGAAGGACTAGCGGGGGGGAGCTCCTACGAGCAGTACTTC
-	TRBV2	TRBJ1-3	few	CASSETAGNTIYF	TGTGCCAGCAGTGAAACAGCTGGAAACACCATATATTTT
-	TRBV27	TRBJ2-7	few	CASSWNSGHEQYF	TGTGCCAGCAGTTGGAACTCGGGCCACGAGCAGTACTTC
-	TRBV5-6	TRBJ1-5	few	CASHWGNQPQHF	TGTGCCAGCCATTGGGGGAATCAGCCCCAGCATTTT
-	TRBV7-8	TRBJ2-3	many	CASSPGDYRDTQYF	TGTGCCAGCAGCCCCGGTGACTACAGAGATACGCAGTATTTT
TRBD1	TRBV20-1	TRBJ2-7	-	CSARDWDRGIYEQYF	TGCAGTGCTAGAGATTGGGACAGGGGAATCTACGAGCAGTACTTC
TRBD2	TRBV29-1	TRBJ2-7	many	CSVVIAGAAEQYF	TGCAGCGTTGTAATAGCGGGAGCGGCCGAGCAGTACTTC
TRBD1	TRBV2	TRBJ1-4	few	CASSEPRDSNNEKLFF	TGTGCCAGCAGTGAACCCCGGGACAGCAATAATGAAAAACTGTTTTTT
-	TRBV12-3/TRBV12-4	TRBJ2-5	many	CASSLRAGLQETQYF	TGTGCCAGCAGTTTACGGGCTGGGTTGCAAGAGACCCAGTACTTC
-	TRBV5-1	TRBJ1-1	many	CASSMSRGFTEAFF	TGCGCCAGCAGCATGAGCAGGGGTTTTACTGAAGCTTTCTTT
-	TRBV6-2/TRBV6-3	TRBJ2-4	-	CASSYELQGILAKNIQYF	TGTGCCAGCAGTTACGAGCTACAGGGTATACTAGCCAAAAACATTCAGTACTTC
TRBD2	TRBV20-1	TRBJ2-1	few	CSAETSGSIPYNEQFF	TGCAGTGCTGAGACTAGCGGGAGTATCCCCTACAATGAGCAGTTCTTC
-	TRBV4-1	TRBJ2-7	many	CASSQDSGVYEQYF	TGCGCCAGCAGCCAAGATTCAGGGGTCTACGAGCAGTACTTC
-	TRBV12-3/TRBV12-4	TRBJ1-1	many	CASSLAAMNTEAFF	TGTGCCAGCAGCTTAGCCGCGATGAACACTGAAGCTTTCTTT
-	TRBV6-1	TRBJ2-7	many	CASKTGGYEQYF	TGTGCCAGCAAGACAGGAGGGTACGAGCAGTACTTC